This T cell receptor beta chain was recovered during a study of blood T cell repertoires in COVID-19. Study as a whole: Material from acute and convalescent COVID-19 was sourced from the United States, Italy and Spain. T cells, B-cell-depleted T cells, or PBMCs supplied cDNA or gDNA.

All enrollees were roughly 18 to 89 years old and from about two dozen US areas. Categorization into cohorts depended on clinical history that participants reported. The CDR3 totals 15 residues. Trimming left V 5 bases short and J 0 bases short, with 8 bases between. Germline-derived CDR1 and CDR2 are MDHEN and SYDVKM. Assay: immunoSEQ multiplex PCR; the TCRdb copy retains only in-frame clones and omits some. The repertoire holds approximately 350,000 clones, around 87% seen once, with over 0.95% in the top ten. The sample was PBMCs or T cells enriched from blood (not recorded which). The clonotype comes from a young man who had recovered from COVID-19. The rearrangement uses TRBV28 and TRBJ2-6; D gene unclear. The CDR3 reads CASSNADSGANVLTF. CDR3 nucleotides: TGTGCCAGCAGTAATGCGGACTCTGGGGCCAACGTCCTGACTTTC.